The T cell receptor beta chain described here comes from a study of cytomegalovirus exposure and HLA in healthy donors. Study conclusions and caveats: After further analysis at a later stage, around 17,000 TCR beta sequences were associated with HLA alleles at 0.05 false discovery rate. Roughly uniform sequencing depth across donors was assumed, possibly incorrectly.

Germline loops: CDR1 ENHRY, CDR2 SYGVKD. This CDR3 comprises 17 residues. V was trimmed by 0 bases and J by 3 bases, leaving 18 bases between them. On this clone: As yet, its antigen is unknown.

Healthy bone marrow donors made up the donor group. The donors, nominally healthy at sampling, likely had unrecorded immune exposures. Both 60 Vbeta primers and 13 Jbeta primers went into the PCR. Clones were read by immunoSEQ multiplex PCR, and TCRdb kept only the in-frame ones, dropping some. The data hold some 240,000 clones, with around 80% observed a single time. V usage is TRBV10-3 and J usage is TRBJ2-7, with a possible D match to TRBD2 (6 bases). The sequence was obtained from a male donor in good health and CMV-seronegative. The sample was PBMCs. CDR3: CAISESKRQRAFYEQYF. For the CDR3, the DNA is TGTGCCATCAGTGAGTCGAAGCGGCAGCGGGCCTTCTACGAGCAGTACTTC.